Each of the 19 T cell receptor beta chains below was sequenced from the same sample in a study of blood T cell repertoires in COVID-19. Produced via immunoSEQ multiplex PCR; TCRdb's table is partial and in-frame only. This table has under 200,000 clones, less than 80% appearing once. The material sequenced was PBMCs or T cells enriched from blood (not recorded which). The receptors originated from a woman aged 70-85 years in a cohort exposed to, infected with or recovered from COVID-19 (not recorded which).

This clone was seen a single time. Here the CDR3 reads CASTPTGTDTQYF. CDR3 coding DNA: TGTGCCAGCACCCCGACAGGCACAGATACGCAGTATTTT. This chain joins TRBV7-2 and TRBJ2-3, with a tentative D call TRBD1 (5 bases). The V end was cut by 7 bases, the J end by 1 base, with 9 bases between. Germline V gives CDR1 SGHTA, CDR2 FQGNSA. The CDR3 covers 13 residues.

This clone was found a few times. The chain combines TRBV7-4 with TRBJ1-5; D ambiguous. V lost 4 bases, J lost 6 bases, and 7 bases lay in between. The germline V gene has CDR1 SGHVT and CDR2 SQSDAQ. The CDR3 runs to 12 residues. CDR3 bases: TGTGCCAGCAGCTCCGGAGGTCAGCCCCAGCATTTT. Protein sequence: CASSSGGQPQHF.

The V and J genes are TRBV2 and TRBJ1-1, with 8 bases lining up with TRBD1. Trimming cost V 6 bases and J 4 bases; bases outside gene matches: 7. Germline assignment: CDR1 SNHLY and CDR2 FYNNEI. The CDR3 sequence is 14 residues long. Here the CDR3 DNA reads TGTGCCAGCAGCTGGGACAGGTCTATCACTGAAGCTTTCTTT. Translated: CASSWDRSITEAFF.

The V and J genes are TRBV19 and TRBJ1-1; D not certain. This CDR3 comprises 13 residues. The germline gives CDR1 LNHDA, CDR2 SQIVND (reference sequence). With 3 bases removed from V and 10 bases from J, the gap between germline ends came to 15 bases. CDR3 DNA: TGTGCCAGTAGTATCCCCACGCTGGGCTCAGCTTTCTTT. Residues: CASSIPTLGSAFF.

The rearrangement links TRBV29-1 to TRBJ2-7, with D hard to call. V dropped 5 bases and J dropped 2 bases, with 10 bases sitting between them. There are 12 residues in the CDR3. Germline CDR1 reads SQVTM; CDR2 reads ANQGSEA. The CDR3 bases are TGCAGCGTTAAACACAGTACCTACGAGCAGTACTTC. Protein: CSVKHSTYEQYF.

The rearrangement links TRBV6-6 to TRBJ2-2, with unresolved D. Trimming removed 7 bases at V and 7 bases at J, with 7 bases between. The CDR3 covers 11 residues. CDR1 is MNHNY, CDR2 SVGAGI, per germline (reference sequence). The DNA of the CDR3 is TGTGCCAGCATTTTCGGCGGGGAGCTGTTTTTT. Translating it yields CASIFGGELFF.

CDR3 coding DNA: TGCAGCTCCCTCTCTGGAAACACCATATATTTT. Protein product: CSSLSGNTIYF. The genes are TRBV29-1 and TRBJ1-3; D not certain. Trimming shortened V by 8 bases and J by 0 bases, and 5 bases separated the two germline ends. This CDR3 is built from 11 residues. Germline V gene data show CDR1 as SQVTM and CDR2 as ANQGSEA.

On this clone itself: Other nucleotide sequences from this sample produce the same CDR3. The chain carries TRBV5-1 and TRBJ2-3; D remains unclear. Deletions cut 4 bases from V and 0 bases from J, with 9 bases between. Germline values: CDR1 SGHRS, CDR2 YFSETQ. The CDR3 is made up of 14 amino acids. DNA of the CDR3: TGCGCCAGCAGCGGCGGAGTAAGCACAGATACGCAGTATTTT. Translation gives CASSGGVSTDTQYF.

The chain has TRBV29-1 and TRBJ2-5, with D perhaps TRBD2 (5 bases). Germline lookup yields CDR1 SQVTM and CDR2 ANQGSEA. This CDR3 is 13 amino acids long. V lost 7 bases to trimming and J lost 1 base, with 13 bases between them. The CDR3 nucleotides read TGCAGCGCCTCCGGGAACATCCAAGAGACCCAGTACTTC. Residues: CSASGNIQETQYF.

This clone showed up just a few times. The rearrangement links TRBV5-1 to TRBJ1-3, with a tentative D call TRBD1 (5 bases). This CDR3 contains 15 residues. From germline, CDR1 is SGHRS and CDR2 YFSETQ. Trimming took 0 bases from V and 2 from J, leaving 9 bases between them. In DNA form, the CDR3 reads TGCGCCAGCAGCTTGGTAGGGGTCCCTGGAAACACCATATATTTT. The encoded protein is CASSLVGVPGNTIYF. The entire variable domain, with the rest obtained from reference TRBV5-1 and TRBJ1-3, is as follows: KAGVTQTPRYLIKTRGQQVTLSCSPISGHRSVSWYQQTPGQGLQFLFEYFSETQRNKGNFPGRFSGRQFSNSRSEMNVSTLELGDSALYLCASSLVGVPGNTIYFGEGSWLTVV.

The chain carries TRBV7-6 and TRBJ2-5; TRBD2 matches at 7 bases. V shed 5 bases and J 4 bases; nucleotides not matched to a gene: 16. Germline assignment: CDR1 SGHVS and CDR2 FNYEAQ. The CDR3 is made up of 17 amino acids. CDR3 coding DNA: TGTGCCAGCAGCCCTCCGACTAGCCTTTTTAGCTTAGAGACCCAGTACTTC. As protein: CASSPPTSLFSLETQYF.

The chain employs TRBV15 and TRBJ2-3, with D perhaps matching TRBD1 (6 bases). V lost 4 bases to trimming and J lost 8 bases, with 10 bases between them. There are 12 residues in the CDR3. Germline V gene sequence: CDR1 LNHNV, CDR2 YYDKDF (reference sequence). The CDR3 sequence is CATSTDRITQYF. Here the CDR3 DNA reads TGTGCCACCAGCACAGACAGGATTACGCAGTATTTT.

The chain couples TRBV6-5 to TRBJ1-5, with D perhaps matching TRBD1 (5 bases). This CDR3 is built from 14 residues. Deletions cut 6 bases from V and 7 bases from J, with 16 bases between. Per germline, CDR1 MNHEY and CDR2 SVGAGI. The CDR3 sequence is CASSHHRFAQPQHF. Here the CDR3 DNA reads TGTGCCAGCAGCCATCACAGGTTTGCCCAGCCCCAGCATTTT.

In DNA form, the CDR3 reads TGTGCCAGCAGACCTCAGGGAAATACGCAGTATTTT. The encoded protein is CASRPQGNTQYF. This rearrangement joins TRBV6-2 or TRBV6-3 to TRBJ2-3; D may be TRBD1 (5 bases). This CDR3 spans 12 amino acids. CDR1 MNHEY and CDR2 SVGEGT come from the germline V gene. V lost 6 bases, J lost 7 bases, and 11 bases lay in between.

The chain employs TRBV4-3 and TRBJ2-2; the D gene is possibly TRBD2 (5 bases). CDR3 length: 13 amino acids. V was cut by 3 bases and J by 8 bases, with 10 bases left in between. The germline gives CDR1 LGHNA, CDR2 YSLEER. Written as DNA, the CDR3 is TGCGCCAGCAGCCAGACTAAAAAGGGGGAGCTGTTTTTT. It specifies CASSQTKKGELFF.

This chain joins TRBV6-2 or TRBV6-3 and TRBJ2-1, with 8 nucleotides matching TRBD1. Germline assignment: CDR1 MNHEY and CDR2 SVGEGT. CDR3 length: 16 amino acids. V dropped 6 bases and J dropped 4; count of bases not matched to a gene: 11. Here the CDR3 reads CASSPRAGTGYNEQFF. DNA of the CDR3: TGTGCCAGCAGCCCTCGTGCCGGGACAGGATACAATGAGCAGTTCTTC.

This clone occurred a few times. This chain links TRBV27 with TRBJ2-7, with D possibly being TRBD1 (5 bases). Germline V CDR1 and CDR2: MNHEY, SMNVEV (reference sequence). Between the trimmed V and J ends, which lost 6 bases and 2 bases, there was a span of 11 bases. The CDR3 extends over 13 amino acids. This CDR3 is CASRWTIAYEQYF. The CDR3 region has the DNA TGTGCCAGCAGATGGACAATTGCCTACGAGCAGTACTTC.

The chain links TRBV10-3 to TRBJ2-7, with unresolved D. Germline CDR1 ENHRY, CDR2 SYGVKD. Trimming removed 3 bases from V and 6 bases from J, with 12 bases in between. CDR3 length equals 13 residues. CDR3 in DNA: TGTGCCATCAGTGAAGTGCCGGAGCGCGAGCAGTACTTC. This translates into CAISEVPEREQYF.

This chain connects TRBV5-4 to TRBJ1-1, with D perhaps TRBD1 (6 bases). This CDR3 has 15 amino acids. V lost 0 bases, J lost 5 bases, and 14 bases lay in between. Germline CDR1 and CDR2: SGHNT and YYREEE (reference sequence). The CDR3 DNA reads TGTGCCAGCAGCTTGGGCCTGGGGGCGCGGACTGAAGCTTTCTTT. This encodes CASSLGLGARTEAFF.